The 26 T cell receptor beta chains reported below all come from one sample, sequenced in a study of read filtering for tumor transcriptome and immune sequencing. The library was built from about 400 ng RNA with molecular barcoded adaptors for alpha/delta and beta/gamma chains. TCRdb called the reads again in MiXCR, with one record for every CDR3 protein. The sample includes approximately 62,000 distinct CDR3 sequences, around 19% of them seen just once. Source material: a population of CD138-negative cells sorted from bone marrow. These TCRs come from a donor over 35 with multiple myeloma.

This clonotype was seen a single time. This chain joins TRBV19 and TRBJ2-7; the D gene is possibly TRBD1 (5 bases). This CDR3 spans 12 amino acids. Germline V gives CDR1 LNHDA, CDR2 SQIVND (reference sequence). V lost 5 bases and J lost 3, with 8 bases in between. CDR3 DNA: TGTGCCAGTAGTGCCGACAGCTACGAGCAGTACTTC. Residues: CASSADSYEQYF.

There are many counts of this clonotype. This chain connects TRBV7-3 to TRBJ2-1; 10 nucleotides agree with TRBD2. Looked up from germline, CDR1 is SGHTA and CDR2 is FQGTGA. The V segment lost 5 bases and the J segment 7 bases; nucleotides outside the gene matches: 5. There are 14 residues in the CDR3. The CDR3 DNA is TGTGCCAGCAGCGCGGGACTAGCGAAAAATGAGCAGTTCTTC. Translating it yields CASSAGLAKNEQFF.

The J gene is TRBJ2-1, the V gene TRBV20-1; 8 bases are a match to TRBD1. CDR3 length: 13 amino acids. After removal of 2 bases from V and 8 bases from J, the junction contained 5 bases not matched to a gene. CDR1 is DFQATT, CDR2 SNEGSKA, per germline (reference sequence). The CDR3 reads CSARRTGYYEQFF. CDR3 DNA sequence: TGCAGTGCTAGACGGACAGGGTACTATGAGCAGTTCTTC.

Many counts were recorded for this clonotype. The J gene is TRBJ2-1, the V gene TRBV10-3; tentatively, D is TRBD2 (5 bases). Looked up from germline, CDR1 is ENHRY and CDR2 is SYGVKD. The germline V and J ends were trimmed by 4 bases and 7 bases, with 8 bases remaining between them. There are 12 residues in the CDR3. CDR3 nucleotide sequence: TGTGCCATCAGTGGGACTGCAAATGAGCAGTTCTTC. Its protein product is CAISGTANEQFF.

This clonotype was observed many times. The V gene is TRBV6-1, the J gene TRBJ1-5; D possibly corresponds to TRBD1 (5 bases). Trimming took 8 bases from V and 2 from J, leaving 19 bases between them. Germline CDR1 and CDR2: MNHNS and SASEGT. The CDR3 length is 16 residues. The CDR3 DNA sequence: TGTGCCAGCGAACAACCGAGGGGTTTTGGCAATCAGCCCCAGCATTTT. Amino acid sequence: CASEQPRGFGNQPQHF.

This clonotype was recorded many times. The rearrangement uses TRBV7-9 and TRBJ2-3; possibly TRBD1 for D (5 bases). There are 13 residues in the CDR3. The germline gives CDR1 SEHNR, CDR2 FQNEAQ (reference sequence). Trimming pared 1 base from V and 7 bases from J, leaving 9 bases between. CDR3 bases: TGTGCCAGCAGCTTAGGGGGCTCAAATACGCAGTATTTT. Protein product: CASSLGGSNTQYF.

This clonotype occurred a few times. Given a much more abundant clone one base away, this may be a read error. The rearrangement joins TRBV29-1 to TRBJ1-1; tentatively, D is TRBD1 (6 bases). The CDR3 is 15 residues long. Trimming pared 5 bases from V and 1 base from J, leaving 17 bases between. Germline-derived CDR1 and CDR2 are SQVTM and ANQGSEA. CDR3 residues: CSVRPGQMENTEAFF. The CDR3 DNA reads TGCAGCGTTCGCCCGGGACAAATGGAGAACACTGAAGCTTTCTTT.

This clonotype was counted many times. The chain is built from TRBV20-1 and TRBJ2-1; TRBD2 is a possible D gene (6 bases). Per germline, CDR1 DFQATT and CDR2 SNEGSKA (reference sequence). This CDR3 has 15 residues. Trimming took 1 base from V and 0 from J, leaving 10 bases between them. The CDR3 bases are TGCAGTGCTAGAGCAGCGGGCGACTCCTACAATGAGCAGTTCTTC. It translates to CSARAAGDSYNEQFF.

This clonotype has ten or more counts. The J gene is TRBJ1-1, the V gene TRBV6-5; tentatively, D is TRBD1 (6 bases). The CDR3 sequence is 12 residues long. Trimming stripped 6 bases from V and 11 bases from J, with 16 bases between. CDR1 and CDR2 from the germline V gene are MNHEY and SVGAGI. CDR3 residues: CASRDLWGAAFF. CDR3 bases: TGTGCCAGCAGAGACCTTTGGGGGGCCGCTTTCTTT.

This clonotype was seen a handful of times. The rearrangement links TRBV7-6 to TRBJ2-1, with a tentative D call TRBD1 (5 bases). The CDR3 loop spans 13 amino acids. Germline V gene data show CDR1 as SGHVS and CDR2 as FNYEAQ. Trimming shortened V by 3 bases and J by 8 bases, and 11 bases separated the two germline ends. CDR3 amino acids: CASSFQGWDEQFF. CDR3 DNA sequence: TGTGCCAGCAGCTTCCAGGGATGGGATGAGCAGTTCTTC.

As for this clonotype: Since a much larger clone is just one base distant, this may be a read error. The gene calls are TRBV7-3 and TRBJ1-1; D is unresolved. With 3 bases removed from V and 3 bases from J, the gap between germline ends came to 8 bases. This CDR3 is 13 amino acids long. CDR1 is SGHTA, CDR2 FQGTGA, per germline. The CDR3 DNA follows: TGTGCCAGCAGCTTGGAGTTCGACACTGAAGCTTTCTTT. Protein product: CASSLEFDTEAFF.

This clonotype was picked up many times. V usage is TRBV19 and J usage is TRBJ1-4, with unresolved D. Germline V gene sequence: CDR1 LNHDA, CDR2 SQIVND (reference sequence). The CDR3 is made up of 11 amino acids. V lost 2 bases and J lost 8, with 3 bases in between. CDR3 sequence (DNA): TGTGCCAGTAGTATAAGAGAAAAACTGTTTTTT. It yields the protein CASSIREKLFF.

This clonotype was recorded many times. The V and J genes are TRBV6-5 and TRBJ2-1, with 7 positions matching TRBD2. This CDR3 contains 14 residues. After removal of 5 bases from V and 7 bases from J, the junction contained 8 bases not matched to a gene. CDR1 is MNHEY, CDR2 SVGAGI, per germline. The CDR3 reads CASSPSGGGNEQFF. The CDR3, as DNA: TGTGCCAGCAGTCCTTCGGGGGGAGGAAATGAGCAGTTCTTC.

Of note for this clonotype: A much larger clone is a single base away; this may be a read error. This chain joins TRBV14 and TRBJ2-2, with TRBD2 matching 8 bases. There are 18 residues in the CDR3. CDR1 and CDR2 (germline): SGHDN, FVKESK. CDR3 DNA sequence: TGTGCCAGCAGCCAAGATCTTGGAAGCGGGAGTATTCGTAGGGAGCCGTTTTTT. Its translation: CASSQDLGSGSIRREPFF.

J is TRBJ2-7 and V is TRBV15, with 12 positions matching TRBD2. CDR1 and CDR2 from the germline V gene are LNHNV and YYDKDF (reference sequence). CDR3 length: 20 amino acids. J lost 3 bases, V lost 0 bases, and 15 bases had no gene match. For the CDR3, the DNA is TGTGCCACCAGCAGAGATAGGCGGGTTAGACTAGCGGGAGAGTTCTACGAGCAGTACTTC. Translation gives CATSRDRRVRLAGEFYEQYF.

Ten or more counts support this clonotype. The chain couples TRBV28 to TRBJ1-4; maybe TRBD1 (5 bases). Trimming removed 7 bases at V and 8 bases at J, with 14 bases between. Germline CDR1 and CDR2: MDHEN and SYDVKM. The CDR3 loop spans 13 amino acids. In DNA form, the CDR3 reads TGTGCCAGCATTGAGTCGGGGGACGAAAAACTGTTTTTT. It yields the protein CASIESGDEKLFF.

This clonotype was recorded at least ten times. The rearrangement uses TRBV18 and TRBJ1-1; TRBD1 is a possible D gene (6 bases). The CDR3 covers 15 residues. CDR1 and CDR2 from the germline V gene are KGHSH and LQKENI. Trimming left V 4 bases short and J 1 base short, with 13 bases between. The DNA of the CDR3 is TGTGCCAGCTCACGGAATCAGGGGACGAACACTGAAGCTTTCTTT. This sequence encodes CASSRNQGTNTEAFF.

This clonotype occurred many times. This chain uses TRBV24-1 with TRBJ2-1, with 7 positions matching TRBD2. After removal of 2 bases from V and 5 bases from J, the junction contained 8 bases not matched to a gene. This CDR3 contains 16 residues. The germline gives CDR1 KGHDR, CDR2 SFDVKD. DNA of the CDR3: TGTGCCACCAGTGATTACGGCGGGAGTGCGAACAATGAGCAGTTCTTC. It encodes CATSDYGGSANNEQFF.

This clonotype was seen many times. The chain links TRBV15 to TRBJ2-7; 12 bases fit TRBD1. CDR3 size: 16 residues. CDR1 is LNHNV and CDR2 is YYDKDF in the germline V gene (reference sequence). The V and J ends lost 1 base and 6 bases, in that order; junction bases with no gene match: 7. This CDR3 is CATSRVTGTGGSEQYF. CDR3 bases: TGTGCCACCAGCAGAGTAACCGGGACAGGGGGCAGCGAGCAGTACTTC.

This clonotype appeared many times. The chain has TRBV29-1 and TRBJ1-1; D not certain. V lost 6 bases and J 1 base, leaving 12 bases between the germline ends. This CDR3 has 13 residues. CDR1 is SQVTM and CDR2 is ANQGSEA in the germline V gene. CDR3 coding DNA: TGCAGCGTGAGGTTACAGTGGAACACTGAAGCTTTCTTT. This translates into CSVRLQWNTEAFF.

This clonotype was recorded at least ten times. This chain connects TRBV5-1 to TRBJ1-3; unclear D gene. The V end was cut by 4 bases, the J end by 1 base, with 21 bases between. Germline CDR1 reads SGHRS; CDR2 reads YFSETQ. The CDR3 contains 18 residues. CDR3 amino acids: CASSRDMDLSESGNTIYF. DNA of the CDR3: TGCGCCAGCAGCCGGGATATGGACTTATCCGAGTCTGGAAACACCATATATTTT.

This clonotype was seen repeatedly, ten times or more. The chain joins TRBV6-5 to TRBJ2-2; D is unresolved. Germline V CDR1 and CDR2: MNHEY, SVGAGI. V gave up 2 bases and J gave up 7 bases, with 14 bases separating them. This CDR3 spans 15 amino acids. CDR3 DNA sequence: TGTGCCAGCAGTTACGGGCTAGTTGGTGACGGGGAGCTGTTTTTT. This sequence encodes CASSYGLVGDGELFF.

This clonotype was detected ten times or more. V and J are TRBV7-2 and TRBJ2-7, with TRBD2 identical over 12 bases. The germline V gene has CDR1 SGHTA and CDR2 FQGNSA. CDR3 length: 14 amino acids. V lost 4 bases and J lost 3; bases outside the gene matches: 1. The CDR3, as DNA: TGTGCCAGCAGCTCGACTAGCGGGAGCTACGAGCAGTACTTC. Protein: CASSSTSGSYEQYF.

This clonotype was detected only once. This may come from a read error, since a much larger clone is one base off. The V gene is TRBV7-9, the J gene TRBJ2-5; D could derive from TRBD1 or TRBD2 (5 bases each). The CDR3 is made up of 14 amino acids. CDR1 is SEHNR and CDR2 is FQNEAQ in the germline V gene (reference sequence). V gave up 6 bases and J gave up 2 bases, with 13 bases separating them. CDR3 coding DNA: TGTGCCAGCAGTCCCGGGACGGTACAAGAGACCCAGTACTTC. Translating gives CASSPGTVQETQYF.

This clonotype has a count of ten or more. The chain employs TRBV6-2 or TRBV6-3 and TRBJ2-1; either TRBD1 or TRBD2 may fit D (5 bases each). Trimming shortened V by 6 bases and J by 4 bases, and 19 bases separated the two germline ends. Germline CDR1 is MNHEY and CDR2 is SVGEGT. The CDR3 is 16 residues long. CDR3 loop: CASSPRRGASYNEQFF. The CDR3 region has the DNA TGTGCCAGCAGCCCCAGGCGAGGGGCCTCATACAATGAGCAGTTCTTC.

In its sample, this clonotype was seen a few times. The CDR3 coding sequence is TGTGCCAGCAGTCTCTACTCCGACCTCGGGGAGCTGTTTTTT. It yields the protein CASSLYSDLGELFF. The chain has TRBV28 and TRBJ2-2; D call uncertain. CDR3 size: 14 residues. With 5 bases removed from V and 7 bases from J, the gap between germline ends came to 14 bases. CDR1 and CDR2 (germline): MDHEN, SYDVKM.